Presented here are 19 T cell receptor beta chains from one specimen sequenced in a study of immune evolution from preneoplasia to lung adenocarcinoma. Assay: immunoSEQ multiplex PCR; the TCRdb copy retains only in-frame clones and omits some. The top ten hold about 5.8% of the sample, which has about 26,000 clones, roughly 74% seen once. The source material was FFPE invasive lung adenocarcinoma tissue. The receptors were gathered from a person in their sixties with invasive lung adenocarcinoma. Some clones in this sample may be carry-over from other donors' samples.

This clone appeared a single time. This CDR3 reads CASSERNYGYTF. The CDR3 DNA reads as TGCGCCAGCAGTGAGCGGAACTATGGCTACACCTTC. The chain is built from TRBV10-2 and TRBJ1-2; D remains unclear. Trimming stripped 2 bases from V and 2 bases from J, with 3 bases between. The CDR3 loop spans 12 amino acids. Germline CDR1 is WSHSY and CDR2 is SAAADI.

This clone appeared a few times. The chain combines TRBV23-1 with TRBJ2-7; D is unclear. TRBV23-1 is an open reading frame whose function is uncertain. V was cut by 3 bases and J by 2 bases, with 2 bases left in between. This CDR3 region has 11 residues. CDR3 protein: CASSHTYEQYF. The CDR3 nucleotides are TGCGCCAGCAGTCACACCTACGAGCAGTACTTC.

The rearrangement links TRBV5-8 to TRBJ2-5, with 10 bases matching TRBD2. In germline, CDR1 is SGHTS, CDR2 YDEGEE. Losses at the gene ends were 4 bases for V and 5 bases for J; bases not matched to a gene: 11. This CDR3 region has 16 residues. CDR3: CASSPWGTSEAETQYF. The CDR3 nucleotides read TGTGCCAGCAGCCCATGGGGGACTAGCGAGGCGGAGACCCAGTACTTC.

The chain recombines TRBV2 with TRBJ2-2; tentatively, D is TRBD1 (6 bases). This CDR3 is built from 14 residues. Germline CDR1 and CDR2: SNHLY and FYNNEI. V lost 8 bases to trimming and J lost 1 base, with 11 bases between them. CDR3 DNA: TGTGCCAGCGAGGCAGGGGAGAACACCGGGGAGCTGTTTTTT. This encodes CASEAGENTGELFF.

The chain recombines TRBV2 with TRBJ1-4, with a possible D match to TRBD1 (5 bases). Trimming took off 6 bases at V and 0 bases at J, with 8 bases between the two ends. Germline V gene sequence: CDR1 SNHLY, CDR2 FYNNEI. The CDR3 is 14 amino acids. CDR3 sequence reads: CASSVTATNEKLFF. CDR3 sequence (DNA): TGTGCCAGCAGCGTGACAGCAACTAATGAAAAACTGTTTTTT.

This clone was picked up a small number of times. The chain employs TRBV10-1 and TRBJ1-1, with 11 bases aligning to TRBD1. Germline CDR1 and CDR2: WNHNN and SYGVQD (reference sequence). J gave up 5 bases and V 4 bases, and 3 bases lay outside the gene matches. The CDR3 has 14 amino acids. The CDR3 DNA sequence: TGCGCCAGCAGTGCGGGGACAGGGGGAACTGAAGCTTTCTTT. The encoded protein is CASSAGTGGTEAFF.

The CDR3 region is CASSSQLAGGTDTQYF. CDR3 DNA sequence: TGTGCCAGCAGTTCCCAACTAGCGGGAGGGACAGATACGCAGTATTTT. The chain uses TRBV11-2 and TRBJ2-3, with 13 nucleotides matching TRBD2. CDR1 SGHAT and CDR2 FQNNGV come from the germline V gene. The CDR3 is 16 amino acids. Germline trimming cut 6 bases from V and 3 bases from J; bases unmatched to any gene: 6.

This clone was recorded only once. J is TRBJ1-4 and V is TRBV10-2, with D maybe TRBD1 (6 bases). The germline V gene has CDR1 WSHSY and CDR2 SAAADI. The CDR3 length is 17 residues. V was trimmed by 6 bases and J by 8 bases, leaving 25 bases between them. CDR3 in DNA: TGCGCCAGCAGAGATGCCACACAGGGAAGGGTGCGGGAAAAACTGTTTTTT. Protein product: CASRDATQGRVREKLFF.

The chain links TRBV10-3 to TRBJ1-4; 7 positions agree with TRBD1. The CDR3 has 14 amino acids. J was trimmed by 2 bases and V by 6 bases; bases with no gene match: 3. Germline lookup yields CDR1 ENHRY and CDR2 SYGVKD. The CDR3 DNA is TGTGCCATCAGGGGGGACAGCACTAATGAAAAACTGTTTTTT. Translation gives CAIRGDSTNEKLFF.

This chain links TRBV27 with TRBJ1-4; tentative D call: TRBD1 (6 bases). From germline, CDR1 is MNHEY and CDR2 SMNVEV (reference sequence). CDR3 length: 15 amino acids. The V gene lost 0 bases and the J gene lost 7 bases, with 12 bases spanning the gap. The CDR3 loop reads CASSLSRGASEKLFF. CDR3 nucleotides: TGTGCCAGCAGTTTATCGCGGGGGGCGAGTGAAAAACTGTTTTTT.

This rearrangement joins TRBV6-5 to TRBJ1-5, with TRBD1 as a possible D gene (6 bases). From germline, CDR1 is MNHEY and CDR2 SVGAGI. The germline V and J ends were trimmed by 7 bases and 1 base, with 11 bases remaining between them. This CDR3 spans 14 amino acids. The CDR3: CASKRGQSNQPQHF. Written as DNA, the CDR3 is TGTGCCAGCAAGCGCGGACAGAGCAATCAGCCCCAGCATTTT.

The chain recombines TRBV5-1 with TRBJ2-5, with D tentatively TRBD1 (8 bases). The V gene lost 5 bases and the J gene lost 3 bases, with 14 bases spanning the gap. Looked up from germline, CDR1 is SGHRS and CDR2 is YFSETQ. The CDR3 is made up of 14 amino acids. For the CDR3, the DNA is TGCGCCAGCAGTCGGACAGGGAGGGAAGAGACCCAGTACTTC. Translation gives CASSRTGREETQYF.

The chain employs TRBV12-5 and TRBJ2-5; TRBD1 or TRBD2 may be the D gene (5 bases each). Germline CDR1 LGHNT, CDR2 FRNRAP. The CDR3 spans 16 residues. The ends were cut back, 6 bases at V and 4 bases at J, with 21 bases in the middle. The CDR3 sequence: CASGSGKEGTRETQYF. The CDR3 nucleotides are TGTGCTAGTGGCTCAGGGAAGGAAGGGACGAGAGAGACCCAGTACTTC.

This chain connects TRBV18 to TRBJ1-1, with 8 bases identical to TRBD1. Germline loops: CDR1 KGHSH, CDR2 LQKENI. The junction had 8 bases not matched to a gene; V was cut back by 10 bases and J by 1 base. This CDR3 region has 14 residues. The CDR3 DNA reads TGTGCCATTCGAACCGGGACAGGGAACACTGAAGCTTTCTTT. It encodes CAIRTGTGNTEAFF.

The chain employs TRBV21-1 and TRBJ2-7; the D call in the table, TRBD2, was not verified against the DNA. TRBV21-1 is a recognized pseudogene. This CDR3 is 11 amino acids long. CDR3 protein: CASSKVRAVEF. The CDR3 DNA is TGTGCCAGCAGCAAAGTGCGAGCGGTCGAGTTC.

The chain combines TRBV12-5 with TRBJ1-1; the match to TRBD1 covers 8 bases. Germline values: CDR1 LGHNT, CDR2 FRNRAP. V dropped 5 bases and J dropped 9; count of bases not matched to a gene: 8. This CDR3 spans 13 amino acids. In DNA form, the CDR3 reads TGTGCTAGTGGTCGCCTCGGACAGGGAAAAGCTTTCTTT. Amino acid sequence: CASGRLGQGKAFF.

The chain employs TRBV15 and TRBJ2-7, with 7 bases fitting TRBD2. CDR3 length: 14 amino acids. V was pared by 0 bases and J by 6 bases, with 5 bases of the junction left unmatched. Germline CDR1 reads LNHNV; CDR2 reads YYDKDF (reference sequence). The CDR3 DNA reads TGTGCCACCAGCAGAGATCTGCGGGAGCCCGAGCAGTACTTC. This gives the protein CATSRDLREPEQYF.

This clone was seen just once. The gene calls are TRBV7-9 and TRBJ2-2; D call uncertain. The CDR3 is 15 amino acids. Germline lookup yields CDR1 SEHNR and CDR2 FQNEAQ (reference sequence). V gave up 1 base and J gave up 4 bases, with 10 bases separating them. CDR3: CASSLGHQFTGELFF. The CDR3 coding sequence is TGTGCCAGCAGCTTAGGGCATCAGTTCACCGGGGAGCTGTTTTTT.

The chain joins TRBV16 to TRBJ2-1; D could derive from TRBD1 or TRBD2 (7 bases each). Deletions cut 4 bases from V and 6 bases from J, with 13 bases between. Germline CDR1 KGHSY, CDR2 FQNENV. The CDR3 sequence is 14 residues long. The chain's CDR3 is CASSRSRGGNEQFF. The CDR3 DNA reads TGTGCCAGCAGCCGAAGCAGGGGGGGCAATGAGCAGTTCTTC.